The 9 T cell receptor beta chains below come from one sample, sequenced in a study of T cell changes during pregnancy in multiple sclerosis. The assay was immunoSEQ multiplex PCR, and TCRdb's table has in-frame clones only and misses some. The repertoire has approximately 96,000 clones, under 95% of them found once; the top ten carry 2% to 3%. Specimen: peripheral blood, collected after pregnancy. Receptor source: a female donor in good health, enrolled as a control in a pregnancy study.

This clone was seen only once. The genes are TRBV5-6 and TRBJ2-5; 8 bases map to TRBD1. The CDR3 loop spans 16 amino acids. Germline V gene lookup returns CDR1 SGHDT and CDR2 YYEEEE. V shed 4 bases, J shed 9 bases, and the junction held 17 bases outside the gene matches. The CDR3 sequence: CASSPPGGFSPGAQYF. DNA of the CDR3: TGTGCCAGCAGCCCCCCAGGGGGCTTTTCACCAGGGGCCCAGTACTTC.

The chain couples TRBV30 to TRBJ2-1; the match to TRBD2 covers 8 bases. The V and J ends lost 1 base and 3 bases, in that order; junction bases with no gene match: 5. The CDR3 has 15 amino acids. Germline CDR1 and CDR2: GTSNPN and SVGIG (reference sequence). The CDR3 protein is CAWSGVAGNYNEQFF. CDR3 DNA sequence: TGTGCCTGGAGTGGAGTAGCGGGGAACTACAATGAGCAGTTCTTC.

This clone was counted between two and nine times. This chain uses TRBV18 with TRBJ2-3; D gene unclear. V lost 0 bases, J lost 2 bases, and 15 bases lay in between. Germline values: CDR1 KGHSH, CDR2 LQKENI. CDR3 length equals 17 residues. The CDR3 loop is CASSPPLTSEVTDTQYF. The CDR3 region has the DNA TGTGCCAGCTCACCACCGCTAACTTCAGAGGTCACAGATACGCAGTATTTT.

The V gene is TRBV4-2, the J gene TRBJ2-5; D is possibly TRBD2 (6 bases). Looked up from germline, CDR1 is LGHNA and CDR2 is YNFKEQ. This CDR3 has 15 amino acids. The ends were cut back, 4 bases at V and 5 bases at J, with 17 bases in the middle. CDR3 sequence (DNA): TGTGCCAGCAGCCCAGATGGGGGGACTGGGGAGACCCAGTACTTC. Translation: CASSPDGGTGETQYF.

The V and J genes are TRBV2 and TRBJ2-1, with 9 positions matching TRBD2. CDR1 and CDR2 (germline): SNHLY, FYNNEI. V lost 3 bases and J lost 2; bases outside the gene matches: 5. The CDR3 loop spans 16 amino acids. The DNA for the CDR3 is TGTGCCAGCAGTGATAGGCGCGGGGGGGCCTACAATGAGCAGTTCTTC. Its protein product is CASSDRRGGAYNEQFF.

This chain joins TRBV18 and TRBJ2-7, with TRBD2 matching 16 bases. The junction had 2 bases not matched to a gene; V was cut back by 1 base and J by 11 bases. CDR3 length equals 14 residues. CDR1 and CDR2 (germline): KGHSH, LQKENI. The CDR3 spells CASSPQGLAGGKYF. In nucleotides, the CDR3 is TGTGCCAGCTCACCACAGGGACTAGCGGGAGGGAAGTACTTC. Together with reference TRBV18 and TRBJ2-7, the CDR3 gives the full variable domain: NAGVMQNPRHLVRRRGQEARLRCSPMKGHSHVYWYRQLPEEGLKFMVYLQKENIIDESGMPKERFSAEFPKEGPSILRIQQVVRGDSAAYFCASSPQGLAGGKYFGPGTRLTVT.

The V gene is TRBV15, the J gene TRBJ2-1; 10 positions match TRBD2. Trimming removed 2 bases from V and 0 bases from J; junction bases left unmatched: 7. The CDR3 is 18 residues long. CDR1 and CDR2 from the germline V gene are LNHNV and YYDKDF (reference sequence). The CDR3 spells CATSRQLAGPSSYNEQFF. The CDR3 DNA reads as TGTGCCACCAGCAGACAACTAGCGGGACCCAGCTCCTACAATGAGCAGTTCTTC.

The chain is built from TRBV2 and TRBJ2-5, with 8 bases aligning to TRBD2. Trimming took 8 bases from V and 3 from J; bases not matched to a gene: 11. The CDR3 extends over 15 amino acids. From germline, CDR1 is SNHLY and CDR2 FYNNEI. CDR3 nucleotide sequence: TGTGCCAGCTCGCGTGGCAGCGGGGGTGAAGAGACCCAGTACTTC. Translating it yields CASSRGSGGEETQYF.

V gene TRBV28 combines with J gene TRBJ2-6; 10 nucleotides align to TRBD1. The V and J ends lost 2 bases and 3 bases, in that order; junction bases with no gene match: 7. This CDR3 has 18 amino acids. CDR1 is MDHEN, CDR2 SYDVKM, per germline. CDR3 loop: CASSLGGQGGLGANVLTF. For the CDR3, the DNA is TGTGCCAGCAGTTTAGGAGGACAGGGGGGCCTTGGGGCCAACGTCCTGACTTTC.